This T cell receptor (beta chain) derives from a study of blood T cells in healthy people across ages. Next came a second PCR, run for about 7 to 12 cycles, which used a sample-barcoded 5' primer along with a J-beta primer mix. Every sample produced at least 2.5 million CDR3-containing paired-end reads. TCRdb fed the 5' RACE reads into MiXCR, producing one record per CDR3 protein. The table has about 1,000,000 distinct CDR3 sequences, roughly 45% seen once. The CDR3 has 16 amino acids. Trimming stripped 1 base from V and 4 bases from J, with 15 bases between. Germline V CDR1 and CDR2: SGHKS, YYEKEE (reference sequence). Concerning this clonotype itself: Its matching antigen is unknown.

Study conclusions and caveats: A roughly linear fall in TCR beta diversity per million T cells was seen with increasing age.

The sequence was obtained from a woman aged 60 to 75 in good health. The V gene is TRBV5-5, the J gene TRBJ2-1; D may be TRBD1 (6 bases). The sequencing sample was made of blood. The CDR3 nucleotides are TGTGCCAGCAGCTTGTATGAGGGGGTTGGGTACAATGAGCAGTTCTTC. This gives the protein CASSLYEGVGYNEQFF.